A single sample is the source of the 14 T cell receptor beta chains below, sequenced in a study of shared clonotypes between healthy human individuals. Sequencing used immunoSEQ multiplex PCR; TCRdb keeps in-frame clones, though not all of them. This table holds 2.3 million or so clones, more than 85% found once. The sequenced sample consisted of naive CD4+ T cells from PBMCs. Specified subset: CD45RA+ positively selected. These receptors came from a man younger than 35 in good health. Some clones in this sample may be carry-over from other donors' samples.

The CDR3 loop reads CASSPISDEQFF. The CDR3 DNA is TGTGCCAGCAGCCCTATTTCTGATGAGCAGTTCTTC. The chain combines TRBV7-8 with TRBJ2-1; D call uncertain. V lost 5 bases and J lost 8, with 10 bases in between. The germline V gene encodes CDR1 SGHVS and CDR2 FQNEAQ. The CDR3 is 12 amino acids.

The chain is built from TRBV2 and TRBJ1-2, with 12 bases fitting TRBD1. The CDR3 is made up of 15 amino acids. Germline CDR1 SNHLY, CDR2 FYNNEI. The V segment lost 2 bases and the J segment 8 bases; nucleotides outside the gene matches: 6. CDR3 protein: CASSETGTGGRGYTF. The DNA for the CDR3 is TGTGCCAGCAGTGAAACCGGGACAGGGGGCCGGGGCTACACCTTC.

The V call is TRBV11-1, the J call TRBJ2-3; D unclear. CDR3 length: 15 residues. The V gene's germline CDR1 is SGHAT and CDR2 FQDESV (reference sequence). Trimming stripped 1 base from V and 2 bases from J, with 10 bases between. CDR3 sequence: CASSLGGGNTDTQYF. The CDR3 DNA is TGTGCCAGCAGCTTAGGGGGTGGGAACACAGATACGCAGTATTTT.

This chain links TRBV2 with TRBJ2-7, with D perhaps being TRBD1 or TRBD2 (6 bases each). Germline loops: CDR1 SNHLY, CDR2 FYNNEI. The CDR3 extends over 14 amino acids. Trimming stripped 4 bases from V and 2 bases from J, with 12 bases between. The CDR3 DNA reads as TGTGCCAGCAGTGGACCGGGGGCCACCTACGAGCAGTACTTC. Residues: CASSGPGATYEQYF.

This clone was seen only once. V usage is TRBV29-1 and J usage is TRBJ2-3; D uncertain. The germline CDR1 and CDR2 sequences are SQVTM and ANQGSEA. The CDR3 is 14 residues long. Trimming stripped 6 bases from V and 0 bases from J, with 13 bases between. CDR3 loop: CSVSAPSSTDTQYF. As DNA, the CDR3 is TGCAGCGTCAGTGCTCCTTCTAGCACAGATACGCAGTATTTT.

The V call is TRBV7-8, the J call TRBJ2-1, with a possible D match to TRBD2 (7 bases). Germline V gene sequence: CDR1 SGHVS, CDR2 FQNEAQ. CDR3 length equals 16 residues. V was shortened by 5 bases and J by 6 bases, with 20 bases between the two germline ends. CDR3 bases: TGTGCCAGCAGCCCCATGGGGGGGGGCAAGGGCAATGAGCAGTTCTTC. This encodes CASSPMGGGKGNEQFF.

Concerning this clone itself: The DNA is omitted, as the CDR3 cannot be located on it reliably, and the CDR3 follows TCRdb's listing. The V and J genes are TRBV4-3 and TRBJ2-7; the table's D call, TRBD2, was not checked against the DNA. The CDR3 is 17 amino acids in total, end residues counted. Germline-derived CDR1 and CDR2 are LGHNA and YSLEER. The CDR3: CASSQSGSGRALLEQYF.

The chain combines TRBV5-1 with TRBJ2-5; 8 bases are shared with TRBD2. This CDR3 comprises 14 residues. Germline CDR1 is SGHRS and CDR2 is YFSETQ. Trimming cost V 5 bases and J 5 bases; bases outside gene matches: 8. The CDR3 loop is CASRISGAGETQYF. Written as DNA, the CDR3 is TGCGCCAGCAGAATTAGCGGGGCGGGTGAGACCCAGTACTTC.

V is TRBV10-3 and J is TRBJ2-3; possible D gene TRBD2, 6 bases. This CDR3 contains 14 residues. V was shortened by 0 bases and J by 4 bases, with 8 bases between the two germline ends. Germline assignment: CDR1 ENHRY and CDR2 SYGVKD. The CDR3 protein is CAISESIAADTQYF. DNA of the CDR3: TGTGCCATCAGTGAGTCGATAGCGGCAGATACGCAGTATTTT.

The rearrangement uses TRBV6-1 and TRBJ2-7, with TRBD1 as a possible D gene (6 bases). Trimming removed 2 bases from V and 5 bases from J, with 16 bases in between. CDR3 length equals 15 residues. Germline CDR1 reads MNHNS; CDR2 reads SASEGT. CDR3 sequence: CASSEKRQGRNEQYF. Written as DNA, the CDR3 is TGTGCCAGCAGTGAAAAAAGGCAGGGGAGAAACGAGCAGTACTTC.

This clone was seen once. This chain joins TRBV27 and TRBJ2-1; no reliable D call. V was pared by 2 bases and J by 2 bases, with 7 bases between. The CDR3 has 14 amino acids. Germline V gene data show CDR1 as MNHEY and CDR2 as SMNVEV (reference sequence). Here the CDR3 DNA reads TGTGCCAGCAGTTTAACCCCCCCCTACAATGAGCAGTTCTTC. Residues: CASSLTPPYNEQFF.

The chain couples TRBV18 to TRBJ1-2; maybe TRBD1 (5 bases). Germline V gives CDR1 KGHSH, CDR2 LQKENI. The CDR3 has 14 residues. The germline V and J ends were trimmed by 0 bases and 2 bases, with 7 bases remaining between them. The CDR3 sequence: CASSPPTENYGYTF. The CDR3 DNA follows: TGTGCCAGCTCACCACCGACAGAGAACTATGGCTACACCTTC.

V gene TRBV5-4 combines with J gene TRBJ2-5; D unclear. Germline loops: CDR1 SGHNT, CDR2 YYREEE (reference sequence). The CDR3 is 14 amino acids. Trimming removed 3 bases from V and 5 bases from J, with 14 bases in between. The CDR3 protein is CASSSPPARETQYF. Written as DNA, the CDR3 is TGTGCCAGCAGCTCCCCCCCGGCTCGGGAGACCCAGTACTTC.

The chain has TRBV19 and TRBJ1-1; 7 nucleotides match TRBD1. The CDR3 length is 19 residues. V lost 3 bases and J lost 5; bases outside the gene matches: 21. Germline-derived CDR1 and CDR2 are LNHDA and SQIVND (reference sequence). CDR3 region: CASSIVLNWTGGWRTEAFF. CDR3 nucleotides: TGTGCCAGTAGTATCGTACTCAATTGGACAGGAGGGTGGAGAACTGAAGCTTTCTTT.